This T cell receptor beta chain derives from a study of beta chain features in type 1 diabetes (dated by TCRdb to the late 2010s). Notes on the research overall: Patients and healthy donors did not differ in mean age, gender distribution, total cell number or subset yield. In the study, TCRB repertoires of sorted circulating CD4+ T cell subsets from recently diagnosed type 1 diabetes patients were compared with those of matched healthy donors. A total of under 120,000,000 sorted cells were examined across all samples, and RNA yield correlated strongly with the number of cells per subset. Regulatory and stem cell-like memory subsets were isolated from only 8 patients and roughly 8 healthy donors, whereas naive and central memory subsets came from all 30 or so donors.

Worth noting for this clone: The target of this receptor is not known. No clone much larger than this one lies a single base away; base qualities are absent.

On the study overall, not on this receptor specifically: Type 1 diabetes patients showed a moderate but significant shortening of TCRB CDR3 length in all four CD4+ subsets. Shorter templates might have been favored by PCR, but patient and control samples were amplified and corrected together, so both groups would have been affected equally by any skew. Patients with type 1 diabetes made fewer insertions and deleted more nucleotides at VDJ recombination sites, implying thymic rearrangement abnormalities. Because cDNA rather than genomic DNA was sequenced, highly expressing activated cells could have been over-represented, although no difference in activation and CD3 levels was found between groups. Naive, central memory and regulatory TCRB repertoires appeared more similar among patients than among healthy donors. Because the HLA sub-analyses included only small numbers of individuals, any influence of HLA type on TCRB rearrangement was left unresolved.

The High Capacity cDNA Reverse Transcription Kit was used to reverse transcribe all of the isolated RNA, meaning that expressed TCRB transcripts were what got sequenced. Naive, central memory and regulatory T cell samples underwent deep immunoSEQ sequencing, averaging roughly 3.4 million total reads per sample. Sorted cells were lysed in RLT buffer and RNA was extracted with DNase-treated RNeasy Micro or Mini kits, depending on cell number. Each cell subset was processed separately to prevent cross-contamination, with patient and healthy donor samples processed together. The immunoSEQ multiplex PCR was used to amplify TCRB sequences from cDNA, yielding 87-bp fragments that span the CDR3 region. The amplicons were sequenced using the Illumina HiSeq platform. Regarding the original processing steps: PCR bias was computationally corrected using synthetic template baselines, reads within Hamming distance 2 were collapsed, and singletons that could not be merged were discarded. Reads were aligned to IMGT to assign V, D and J genes, CDR3 length, and insertions or deletions at six rearrangement sites. Within each subset, clonotype counts were normalized to sorted cell number, and only after that were true diversity and Gini coefficients computed with the tcR R package. Repertoire sharing was quantified using the overlap coefficient calculated on TCRB nucleotide sequences. This is the immuneACCESS table as TCRdb keeps it, with only in-frame sequences that have V and J called. A part of the clones is gone; compared with another copy, unresolved V genes explain less than half, and the rest is unexplained. V and J calls and clone size are copied from that table; D and trimming were computed from the DNA. The sample contains about 300,000 clones, under 8.5% of them found a single time. Of the sample, roughly 1% falls within the top ten clones.

The CDR3 covers 14 residues, taking in both the cysteine and the phenylalanine. The entry retains the CDR3 DNA only, 42 bases that are in frame from base 1. The germline V gene (reference sequence) sets CDR1 to MNHNY and CDR2 to SVGAGI. V lost 6 bases and J lost 3 bases; the stretch between them is 12 bases long. From each donor, a single peripheral blood sample of approximately 120 mL on average was drawn into heparinised tubes. Using a panel that included CD45RO, CCR7, CD25, CD127, CD95 and CD27, naive, central memory, regulatory and stem cell-like memory CD4+ T cells were sorted on a BD FACSAria II. Every sorted population had a purity above 95%. Right away, PBMCs were isolated by Lymphoprep density gradient centrifugation and were stained directly, with no culture step. To minimize batch effects, samples were stained and sorted in pairs, one healthy donor with one patient per experiment.

The chain is encoded by TRBV6-6 joined to TRBJ1-5; the D gene remains uncertain. Input material: central memory CD4+ T cells from blood. The sequence was collected from a woman aged 18 to 35 in good health. The DNA is TGTGCCAGCAGAGGGAGTGCGACCAATCAGCCCCAGCATTTT. Its protein reads: CASRGSATNQPQHF.